The source of this TCR beta chain is a study of shared clonotypes between healthy human individuals. Across the study: Sampling drew on donors who were two women and three men aged 18 to 49.

The method was immunoSEQ multiplex PCR; TCRdb's version includes in-frame clones alone and lacks a portion of them. The sample has a few million clones, approximately 93% seen once; the top ten hold 0.39%. Negatively enriched CD4+ T cells were divided by CD45RA into naive and memory. Regarding the study as a whole: An anticipated effect of sequencing depth on clonotype sharing among donors was recognized.

With regard to this clone: The antigen is undetermined.

The trim removed 2 bases at V and 2 bases at J, leaving 9 bases unmatched. CDR1 SGHTA and CDR2 FQGTGA come from the germline V gene. The CDR3 contains 18 residues. The rearrangement uses TRBV7-3 and TRBJ2-7; 13 nucleotides agree with TRBD2. Sequencing used naive CD4+ T cells from PBMCs. Subset reported: CD45RA+ positively selected. This TCR was recovered from a man in his late teens or twenties in good health. Some clones in this sample may be carry-over from other donors' samples. The CDR3 DNA is TGTGCCAGCAGCTTAGCGCCGGGACTAGCGGGAATGCCCTACGAGCAGTACTTC. This sequence encodes CASSLAPGLAGMPYEQYF.